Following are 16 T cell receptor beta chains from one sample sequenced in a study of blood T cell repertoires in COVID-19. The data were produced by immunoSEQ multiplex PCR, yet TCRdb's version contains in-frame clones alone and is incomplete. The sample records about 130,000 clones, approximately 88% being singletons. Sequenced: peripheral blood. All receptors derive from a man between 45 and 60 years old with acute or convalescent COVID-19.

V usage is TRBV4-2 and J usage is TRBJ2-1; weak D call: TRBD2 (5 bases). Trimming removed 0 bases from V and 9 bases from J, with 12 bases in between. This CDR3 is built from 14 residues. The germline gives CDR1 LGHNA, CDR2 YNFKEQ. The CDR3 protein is CASSQEPLVGEQFF. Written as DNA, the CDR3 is TGTGCCAGCAGCCAAGAACCACTAGTGGGTGAGCAGTTCTTC.

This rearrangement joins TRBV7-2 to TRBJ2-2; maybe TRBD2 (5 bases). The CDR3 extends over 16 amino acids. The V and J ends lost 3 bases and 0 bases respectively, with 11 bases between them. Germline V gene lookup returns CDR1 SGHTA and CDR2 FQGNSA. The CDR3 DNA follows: TGTGCCAGCAGCTTTCGAGGACTGCCGAACACCGGGGAGCTGTTTTTT. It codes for CASSFRGLPNTGELFF. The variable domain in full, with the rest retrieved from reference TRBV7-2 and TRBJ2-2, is GAGVSQSPSNKVTEKGKDVELRCDPISGHTALYWYRQSLGQGLEFLIYFQGNSAPDKSGLPSDRFSAERTGGSVSTLTIQRTQQEDSAVYLCASSFRGLPNTGELFFGEGSRLTVL.

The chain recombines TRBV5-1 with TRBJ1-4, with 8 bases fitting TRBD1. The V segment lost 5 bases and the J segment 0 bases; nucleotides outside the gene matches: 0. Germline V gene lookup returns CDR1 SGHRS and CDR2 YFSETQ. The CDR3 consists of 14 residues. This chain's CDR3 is CASRTGATNEKLFF. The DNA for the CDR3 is TGCGCCAGCAGGACAGGGGCAACTAATGAAAAACTGTTTTTT.

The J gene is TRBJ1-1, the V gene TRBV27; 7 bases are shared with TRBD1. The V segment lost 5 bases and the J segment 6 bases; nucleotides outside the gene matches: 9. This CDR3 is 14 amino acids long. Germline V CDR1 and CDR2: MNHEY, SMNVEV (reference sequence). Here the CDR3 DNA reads TGTGCCAGCAGTCCCGACAGGGTGGCGCCTGAAGCTTTCTTT. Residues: CASSPDRVAPEAFF.

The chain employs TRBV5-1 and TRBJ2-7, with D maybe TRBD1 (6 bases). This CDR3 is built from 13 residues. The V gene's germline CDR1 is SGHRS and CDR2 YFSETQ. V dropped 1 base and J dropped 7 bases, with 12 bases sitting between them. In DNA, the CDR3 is TGCGCCAGCAGCTTGCAGCTCCAGGGGGAGCAGTACTTC. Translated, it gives CASSLQLQGEQYF.

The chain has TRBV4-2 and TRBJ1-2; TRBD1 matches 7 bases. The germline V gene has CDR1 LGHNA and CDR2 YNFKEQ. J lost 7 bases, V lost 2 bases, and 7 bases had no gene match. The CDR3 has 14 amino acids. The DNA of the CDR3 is TGTGCCAGCAGCCAAACAGGGGATGGTAGTGGCTACACCTTC. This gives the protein CASSQTGDGSGYTF.

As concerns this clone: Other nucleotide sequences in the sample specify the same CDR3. The CDR3 nucleotides read TGCGCCAGCAGCTTGGGAGGCCTTGGCACTGAAGCTTTCTTT. Translation gives CASSLGGLGTEAFF. The genes are TRBV5-1 and TRBJ1-1; D is uncertain. The CDR3 covers 14 residues. Trimming took 0 bases from V and 4 from J, leaving 10 bases between them. Germline-derived CDR1 and CDR2 are SGHRS and YFSETQ.

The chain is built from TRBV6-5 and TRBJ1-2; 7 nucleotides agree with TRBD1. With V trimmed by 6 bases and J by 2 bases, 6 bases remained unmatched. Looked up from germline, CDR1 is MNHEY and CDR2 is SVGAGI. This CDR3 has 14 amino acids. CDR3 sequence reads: CASRTPGQNYGYTF. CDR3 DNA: TGTGCCAGCAGGACACCGGGACAGAACTATGGCTACACCTTC.

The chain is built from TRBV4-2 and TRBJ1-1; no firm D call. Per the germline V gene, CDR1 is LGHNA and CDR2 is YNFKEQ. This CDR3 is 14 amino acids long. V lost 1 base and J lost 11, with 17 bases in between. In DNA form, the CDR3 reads TGTGCCAGCAGCCAAGTAGCGAAACTCGGGTCGGCTTTCTTT. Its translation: CASSQVAKLGSAFF.

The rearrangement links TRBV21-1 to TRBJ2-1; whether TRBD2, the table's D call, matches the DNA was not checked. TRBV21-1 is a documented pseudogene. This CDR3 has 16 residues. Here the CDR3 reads CASPKWGGGPSDEQFF. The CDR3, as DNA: TGTGCCAGTCCTAAATGGGGGGGAGGGCCGTCGGATGAGCAGTTCTTC.

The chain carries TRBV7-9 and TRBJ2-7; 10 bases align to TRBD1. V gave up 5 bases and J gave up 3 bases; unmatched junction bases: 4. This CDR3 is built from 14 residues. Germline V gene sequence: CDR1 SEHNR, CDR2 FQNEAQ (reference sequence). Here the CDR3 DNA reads TGTGCCAGCAGCCTTGGACAGGGGGACTACGAGCAGTACTTC. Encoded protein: CASSLGQGDYEQYF.

The CDR3 DNA reads as TGTGCCAGCAGCTTGGGAACTAGCGGTATCACAGATACGCAGTATTTT. Its protein is CASSLGTSGITDTQYF. The chain recombines TRBV5-4 with TRBJ2-3; 8 bases match TRBD2. Germline values: CDR1 SGHNT, CDR2 YYREEE (reference sequence). This CDR3 region has 16 residues. The ends lost 0 bases at V and 2 bases at J; junction bases unmatched: 5.

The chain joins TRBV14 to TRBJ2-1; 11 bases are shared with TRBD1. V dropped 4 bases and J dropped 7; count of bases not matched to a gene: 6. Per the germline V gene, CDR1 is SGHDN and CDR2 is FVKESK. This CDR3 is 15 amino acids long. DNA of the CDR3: TGTGCCAGCAGCCCCCTAGGGACAGGGGGAAATGAGCAGTTCTTC. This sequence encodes CASSPLGTGGNEQFF.

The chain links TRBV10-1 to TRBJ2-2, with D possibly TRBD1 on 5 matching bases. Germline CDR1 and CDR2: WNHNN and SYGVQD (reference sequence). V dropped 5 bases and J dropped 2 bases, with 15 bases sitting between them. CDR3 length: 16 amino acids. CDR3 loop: CASSRRRALNTGELFF. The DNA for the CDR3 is TGCGCCAGCAGTCGCCGCAGGGCCCTTAACACCGGGGAGCTGTTTTTT.

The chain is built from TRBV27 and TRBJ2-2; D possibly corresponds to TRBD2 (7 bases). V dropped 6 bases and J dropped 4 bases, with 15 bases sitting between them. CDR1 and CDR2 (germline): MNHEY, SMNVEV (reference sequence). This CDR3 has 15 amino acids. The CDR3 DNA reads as TGTGCCAGCAGGAGGGGGGAGGGTTTCACCGGGGAGCTGTTTTTT. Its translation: CASRRGEGFTGELFF.

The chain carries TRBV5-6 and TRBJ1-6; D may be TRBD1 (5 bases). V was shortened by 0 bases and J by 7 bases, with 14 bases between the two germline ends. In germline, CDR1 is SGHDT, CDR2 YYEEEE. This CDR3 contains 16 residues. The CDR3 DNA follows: TGTGCCAGCAGCTTGGTGGCGGGGCTGGCGAATTCACCCCTCCACTTT. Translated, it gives CASSLVAGLANSPLHF. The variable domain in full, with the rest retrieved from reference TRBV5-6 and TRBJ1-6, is DAGVTQSPTHLIKTRGQQVTLRCSPKSGHDTVSWYQQALGQGPQFIFQYYEEEERQRGNFPDRFSGHQFPNYSSELNVNALLLGDSALYLCASSLVAGLANSPLHFGNGTRLTVT.